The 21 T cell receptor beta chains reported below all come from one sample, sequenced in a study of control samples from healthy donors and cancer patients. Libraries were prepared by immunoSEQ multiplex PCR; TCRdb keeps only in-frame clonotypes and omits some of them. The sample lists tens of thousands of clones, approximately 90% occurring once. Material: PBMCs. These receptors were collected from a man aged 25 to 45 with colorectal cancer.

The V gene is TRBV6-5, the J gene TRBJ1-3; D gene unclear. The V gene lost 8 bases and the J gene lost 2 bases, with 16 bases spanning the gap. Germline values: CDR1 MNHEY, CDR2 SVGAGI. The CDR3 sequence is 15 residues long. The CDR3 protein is CASGRAGRTGNTIYF. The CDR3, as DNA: TGTGCCAGCGGTAGGGCGGGGAGGACTGGAAACACCATATATTTT.

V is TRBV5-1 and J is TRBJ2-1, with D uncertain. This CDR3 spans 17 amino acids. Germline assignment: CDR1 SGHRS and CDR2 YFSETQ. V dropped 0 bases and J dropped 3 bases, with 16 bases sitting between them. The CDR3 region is CASSLGQNLYFYNEQFF. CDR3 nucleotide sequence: TGCGCCAGCAGCTTGGGCCAGAATCTCTATTTCTACAATGAGCAGTTCTTC.

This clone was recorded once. CDR3 in DNA: TGTGCCAGCAGCTTAGGCCCCTCGGACTCTGGAAACACCATATATTTT. Translation gives CASSLGPSDSGNTIYF. The rearrangement links TRBV11-2 to TRBJ1-3; the D is unclear. The CDR3 is 16 amino acids. Germline CDR1 is SGHAT and CDR2 is FQNNGV. V lost 1 base and J 0 bases, leaving 10 bases between the germline ends.

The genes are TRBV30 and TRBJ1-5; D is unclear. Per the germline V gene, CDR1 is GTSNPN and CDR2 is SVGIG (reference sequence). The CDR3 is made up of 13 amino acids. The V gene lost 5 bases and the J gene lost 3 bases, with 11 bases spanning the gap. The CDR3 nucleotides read TGTGCCTGGGCCCTGGACTACAATCAGCCCCAGCATTTT. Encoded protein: CAWALDYNQPQHF.

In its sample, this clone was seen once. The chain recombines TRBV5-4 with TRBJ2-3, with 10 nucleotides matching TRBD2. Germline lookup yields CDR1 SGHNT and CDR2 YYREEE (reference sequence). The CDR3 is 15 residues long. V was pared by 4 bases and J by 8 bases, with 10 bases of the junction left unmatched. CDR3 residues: CASSPQRGGSRTQYF. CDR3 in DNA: TGTGCCAGCAGCCCCCAGCGGGGGGGCTCTCGTACGCAGTATTTT.

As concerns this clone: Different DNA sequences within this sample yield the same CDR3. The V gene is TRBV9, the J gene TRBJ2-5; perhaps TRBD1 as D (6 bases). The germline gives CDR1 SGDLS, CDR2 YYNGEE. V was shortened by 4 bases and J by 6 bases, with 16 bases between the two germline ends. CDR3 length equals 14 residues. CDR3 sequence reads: CASSPGWGLKTQYF. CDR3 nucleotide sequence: TGTGCCAGCAGCCCGGGATGGGGGCTGAAGACCCAGTACTTC.

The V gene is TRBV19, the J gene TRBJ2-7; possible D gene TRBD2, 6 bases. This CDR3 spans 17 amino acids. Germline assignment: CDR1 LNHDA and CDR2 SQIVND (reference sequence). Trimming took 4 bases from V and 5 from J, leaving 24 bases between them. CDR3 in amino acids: CASSTPSPLAPGDEQYF. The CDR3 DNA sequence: TGTGCCAGTAGTACACCGAGCCCCCTTGCCCCGGGGGACGAGCAGTACTTC.

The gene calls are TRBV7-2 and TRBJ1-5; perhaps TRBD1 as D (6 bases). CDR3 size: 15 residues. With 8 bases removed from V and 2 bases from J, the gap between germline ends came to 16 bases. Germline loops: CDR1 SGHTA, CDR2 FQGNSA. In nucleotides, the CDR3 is TGTGCCAGCTCACGGGACACAGGTCGCAATCAGCCCCAGCATTTT. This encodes CASSRDTGRNQPQHF.

Here the CDR3 DNA reads TGTGCCAGCAGTGAGGGGGCGGCCAAAAACATTCAGTACTTC. Amino acids: CASSEGAAKNIQYF. J is TRBJ2-4 and V is TRBV6-1; D is perhaps TRBD1 (6 bases). This CDR3 comprises 14 residues. The V gene lost 3 bases and the J gene lost 1 base, with 7 bases spanning the gap. The germline CDR1 and CDR2 sequences are MNHNS and SASEGT.

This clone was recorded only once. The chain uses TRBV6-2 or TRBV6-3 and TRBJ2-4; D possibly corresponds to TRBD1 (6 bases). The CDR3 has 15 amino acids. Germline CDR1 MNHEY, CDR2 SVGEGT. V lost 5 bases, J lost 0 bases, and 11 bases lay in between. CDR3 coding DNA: TGTGCCAGCAGTATAGGACAGCTAGCCAAAAACATTCAGTACTTC. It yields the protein CASSIGQLAKNIQYF.

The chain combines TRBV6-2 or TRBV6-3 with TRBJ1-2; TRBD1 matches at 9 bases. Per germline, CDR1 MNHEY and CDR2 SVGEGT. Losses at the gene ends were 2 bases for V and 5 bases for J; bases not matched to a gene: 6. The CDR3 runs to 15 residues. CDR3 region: CASSYQGQGRYGYTF. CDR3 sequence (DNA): TGTGCCAGCAGTTACCAGGGACAGGGAAGGTATGGCTACACCTTC.

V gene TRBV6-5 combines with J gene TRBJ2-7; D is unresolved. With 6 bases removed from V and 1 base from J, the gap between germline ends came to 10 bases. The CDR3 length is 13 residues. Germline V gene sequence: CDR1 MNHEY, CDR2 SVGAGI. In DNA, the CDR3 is TGTGCCAGCAGGGTGGGTCCTTCCTACGAGCAGTACGTC. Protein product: CASRVGPSYEQYV.

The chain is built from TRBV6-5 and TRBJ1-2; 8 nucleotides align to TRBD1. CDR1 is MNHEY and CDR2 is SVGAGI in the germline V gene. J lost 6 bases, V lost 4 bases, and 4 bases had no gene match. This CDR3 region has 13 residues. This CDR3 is CASSSLTGDGYTF. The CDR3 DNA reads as TGTGCCAGCAGTTCATTGACAGGGGATGGCTACACCTTC.

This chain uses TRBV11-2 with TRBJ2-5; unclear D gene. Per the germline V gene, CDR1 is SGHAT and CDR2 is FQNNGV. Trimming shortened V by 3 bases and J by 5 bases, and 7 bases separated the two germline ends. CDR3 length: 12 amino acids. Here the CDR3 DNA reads TGTGCCAGCAGCTTCCCCAAGGAGACCCAGTACTTC. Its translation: CASSFPKETQYF.

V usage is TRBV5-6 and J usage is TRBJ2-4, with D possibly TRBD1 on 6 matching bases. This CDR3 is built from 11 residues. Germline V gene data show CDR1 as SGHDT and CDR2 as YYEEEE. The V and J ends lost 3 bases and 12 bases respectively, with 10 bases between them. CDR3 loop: CASSSGQSQYF. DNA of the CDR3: TGTGCCAGCAGCTCCGGACAGTCTCAGTACTTC.

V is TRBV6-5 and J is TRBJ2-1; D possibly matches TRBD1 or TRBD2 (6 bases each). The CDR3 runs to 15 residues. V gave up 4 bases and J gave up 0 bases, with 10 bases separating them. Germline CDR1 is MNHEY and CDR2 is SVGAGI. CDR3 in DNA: TGTGCCAGCAGTTTAGCGGACAGCTCCTACAATGAGCAGTTCTTC. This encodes CASSLADSSYNEQFF.

CDR3 loop: CSADGNSEAFF. Written as DNA, the CDR3 is TGCAGTGCGGACGGAAATAGTGAAGCTTTCTTT. The chain recombines TRBV20-1 with TRBJ1-1; D is unclear. The V gene lost 6 bases and the J gene lost 7 bases, with 12 bases spanning the gap. The CDR3 length is 11 residues. The germline V gene encodes CDR1 DFQATT and CDR2 SNEGSKA (reference sequence).

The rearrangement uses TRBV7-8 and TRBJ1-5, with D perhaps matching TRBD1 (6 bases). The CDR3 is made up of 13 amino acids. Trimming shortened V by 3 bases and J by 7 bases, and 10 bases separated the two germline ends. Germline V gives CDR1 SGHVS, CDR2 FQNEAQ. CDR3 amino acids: CASSLGGAQPQHF. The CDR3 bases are TGTGCCAGCAGCTTGGGGGGCGCGCAGCCCCAGCATTTT.

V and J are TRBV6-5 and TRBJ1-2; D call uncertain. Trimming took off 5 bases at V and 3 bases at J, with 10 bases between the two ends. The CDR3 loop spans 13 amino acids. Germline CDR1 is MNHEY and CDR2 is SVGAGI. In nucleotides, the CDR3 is TGTGCCAGCAGTCCATCCGGGGACTATGGCTACACCTTC. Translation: CASSPSGDYGYTF.

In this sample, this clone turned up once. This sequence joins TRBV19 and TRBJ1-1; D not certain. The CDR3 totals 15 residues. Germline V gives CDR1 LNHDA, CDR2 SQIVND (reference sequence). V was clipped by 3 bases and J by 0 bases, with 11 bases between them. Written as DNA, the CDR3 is TGTGCCAGTAGTATGCCCCGGACCCTGAACACTGAAGCTTTCTTT. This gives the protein CASSMPRTLNTEAFF.

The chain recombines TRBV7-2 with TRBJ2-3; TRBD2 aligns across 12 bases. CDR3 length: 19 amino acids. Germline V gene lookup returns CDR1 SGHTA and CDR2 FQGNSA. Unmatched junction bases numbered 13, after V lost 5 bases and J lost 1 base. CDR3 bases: TGTGCCAGCAGCCCATACCATACTAGCGGGGGGCCTCGCACAGATACGCAGTATTTT. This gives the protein CASSPYHTSGGPRTDTQYF.